This T cell receptor (beta chain) was profiled in a study of T cells after yellow fever vaccination. Study context: SMART-Seq v4 Ultra Low Input prepared libraries from low-cell fractions.

A universal primer site and UMIs were added as TCR cDNA was made by 5'RACE template switching. TCRdb re-derived calls from the 5' RACE reads in MiXCR, one entry per CDR3 protein. The table records around 350,000 distinct CDR3 sequences, 6% to 8% of them present only once. This clonotype was recorded at least ten times. Its antigen is as yet unknown. Whole-study results and caveats: Most clones from primary vaccination were detected again post-booster (roughly 96% CD4, 88% CD8). Abundant bulk-derived clonotypes could contaminate FACS-sorted repertoires.

Between the trimmed V and J ends, which lost 1 base and 8 bases, there was a span of 6 bases. CDR3 length equals 12 residues. Germline V lookup: CDR1 LNHNV, CDR2 YYDKDF (reference sequence). Here the sequenced sample was PBMCs, taken 5 days after the yellow fever booster vaccination. This chain joins TRBV15 and TRBJ2-4; no clear D gene. The TCR sequence derives from a man aged 25 to 40 who received the YFV17D yellow fever vaccine. The CDR3 nucleotides are TGTGCCACCAGCAGAGTCCGGGACATTCAGTACTTC. Protein: CATSRVRDIQYF.